This T cell receptor beta chain was captured in a study of OX40 agonist ivuxolimab in advanced cancers. For this clone: Its matching antigen is unknown.

Study-level points and caveats: Expanded clones were, on average, more numerous in CD8+ T cells than in CD4+.

TCRdb's table, derived via immunoSEQ multiplex PCR, lists solely in-frame clones and lacks some. The sample lists about 53,000 clones; 80% to 90% were seen once. The CDR3 has 14 residues. V gave up 7 bases and J gave up 9 bases, with 16 bases separating them. Germline V gene data show CDR1 as MNHEY and CDR2 as SVGAGI. The sequence was obtained from an adult with an advanced solid tumor such as melanoma, head and neck, liver or kidney cancer. This rearrangement joins TRBV6-5 to TRBJ1-6, with D uncertain. The specimen was CD4+ or CD8+ T cells sorted from blood, collected in a trial of the OX40 agonist ivuxolimab. CDR3 sequence: CASNTDRRASPLHF. The CDR3 DNA reads TGTGCCAGCAATACTGATCGGAGGGCTTCACCCCTCCACTTT.